This T cell receptor (beta chain) emerged from a study of beta chain features in type 1 diabetes. This clone has only a few counts. Losses at the gene ends were 4 bases for V and 2 bases for J; bases not matched to a gene: 6. The CDR3 sequence is 15 residues long. The germline V gene has CDR1 LGHNA and CDR2 YSLEER. Every isolated RNA sample was fully reverse transcribed, so sequencing captured expressed TCRB transcripts. Sequencing was performed with immunoSEQ multiplex PCR; in TCRdb, only in-frame clones are kept and a portion is missing. The data hold 130,000 or so clones, with nearly 9.5% observed a single time.

The specimen was central memory CD4+ T cells from blood. This sequence was found in a man younger than 35 in good health. V and J are TRBV4-3 and TRBJ2-7; the match to TRBD2 covers 9 bases. The CDR3 bases are TGCGCCAGCAGCCTCGAGACTAGCGGAACCTACGAGCAGTACTTC. It specifies CASSLETSGTYEQYF.